Sequencing of this T cell receptor (beta chain) was carried out in a study of T cells in Graves' hyperthyroidism and ophthalmopathy (dated by TCRdb to about 2019). At the level of the whole study: Peripheral blood was sampled at the time of initial diagnosis, prior to any treatment. The roughly 91 discovery patients were randomly split 7:3 into training and test sets. The paper reports TCR Vbeta CDR3 sequencing of 130 to 150 peripheral blood samples: fewer than 50 ophthalmopathy, over 70 hyperthyroidism and approximately 17 progressor patients. In addition, the study compared T-cell repertoires in thyroid tissue and in blood from a handful of Graves' hyperthyroidism patients. Prospective prediction of ophthalmopathy was tested in an independent validation cohort consisting of 18 to 20 hyperthyroidism patients and some 16 patients who later progressed to ophthalmopathy. A discovery cohort of about a hundred patients, about 44 with Graves' ophthalmopathy and 55 to 60 with stable Graves' hyperthyroidism, was used to find distinguishing TCR V-J signatures. Once sampling was done, hyperthyroidism patients were given methimazole at a starting dose of 30 mg daily, whereas ophthalmopathy patients were given high-dose intravenous methylprednisolone.

Relative to germline, V is 2 bases shorter and J is 4 bases shorter, with 11 bases between their ends. The CDR3 contains 14 residues, cysteine and phenylalanine counted. This entry keeps only the CDR3 DNA: 42 bases, framed from base 1. The germline V gene supplies CDR1 MDHEN and CDR2 SYDVKM. Hyperthyroidism patients were newly diagnosed, had a disease duration of under 2 months, and were aged 18 to 65 years. Any patient with an uncontrolled infection, another autoimmune disease, pregnancy or lactation was excluded. Diagnoses were based on clinical symptoms, serum thyroxine and TRAb, thyroid ultrasound and orbital computed tomography. Blood from progressor patients was collected at the time of first diagnosis with hyperthyroidism, before any ophthalmopathy symptoms had appeared. PBMCs were separated from roughly 10 ml of fresh peripheral blood using Ficoll-Paque density gradient centrifugation. Progressor patients were defined as those initially diagnosed with Graves' hyperthyroidism in whom ophthalmopathy developed during follow-up. Total RNA was extracted with Trizol reagent, and quality was checked on an Agilent 2100 Bioanalyzer.

This clonotype came up many times. The target of this receptor is not known. No base-level quality is on record; no much larger clone is a single base apart. Broad study findings and their caveats: Most expanded thyroid clonotypes (frequency above 0.001) were also detected in blood, suggesting blood repertoires may reflect thyroid immune responses. In cross-validation, a model built on a 13 V-J signature told ophthalmopathy apart from stable hyperthyroidism with less than 90% sensitivity and roughly 83% specificity, and in testing the same model reached 80%/75%. In validation, the model predicted progression to ophthalmopathy a median of 6.5 months before onset, with roughly 71% sensitivity and roughly 79% specificity. No statistical method was used to set the sample size in advance, and investigators knew the group allocation.

Amplification of TCR beta CDR3 regions was carried out from RNA transcripts. The first round of RT-PCR for the TCR CDR3 was performed with the HTBI primer set and the Qiagen OneStep RT-PCR kit. Libraries were constructed in a second round of multiplex PCR, after which size selection and purification were performed. The libraries were sequenced on an Illumina HiSeq2000 using paired-end 100 bp reads. Processing in the source paper ran as follows. SOAPnuke was used to process the raw data, with reads discarded if the reads contained adapters or uncalled bases, had a mean Phred below 15, or lacked an exact constant-primer or identifier match. High-quality paired reads were merged using COPE v1.2.5, and each unique nucleotide sequence was defined as a clonotype. Clonotypes were aligned to IMGT TRBV, TRBD and TRBJ reference segments using MiTCR v1.1. Only V-J combinations with frequency above 0.0001, covering 99.2% of repertoires, were analysed. The TCS score was defined as F50 (clonal expansion) divided by E x V (chaos), with BLOSUM62-based TCRdist calculated between CDR3 peptides within each V-J. Welch's t-statistics and random forest reduced roughly 500 V-J features to 13, which were used in a naive Bayes classifier (R e1071). TCRdb handled the public reads itself, with Q25 trimming in fastp and clone calling in MiXCR, and kept productive beta chains. Rows are combined by CDR3 protein, so each entry shows the most common genes and DNA. These V and J calls originate from TCRdb's pipeline instead of the authors' own analysis. The sample table records about 350,000 distinct CDR3 sequences; approximately 18% of these occur just once. The biggest ten clones account for 30% to 35% of the sample.

Sequencing was carried out using blood. The chain employs TRBV28 and TRBJ2-5; the D gene is perhaps TRBD1 or TRBD2, each of them matching over 5 bases. This TCR was sampled from a woman aged 25 to 39 with Graves' hyperthyroidism that later progressed to Graves' ophthalmopathy. The CDR3 amino acid sequence is: CASSLVQEAETQYF. The bases are TGTGCCAGCAGTTTAGTACAGGAGGCAGAGACCCAGTACTTC.